This TCR beta chain was sequenced in a study of post-analysis software for immune sequencing data. As for the study in general: Recorded disease courses covered relapsing-remitting, secondary progressive and progressive-relapsing multiple sclerosis. Some patients had no subtype annotation. Regarding the study as a whole: Compared with controls, patients had more of about five TRBV segments, including TRBV5-6, TRBV5-1 and TRBV20-1. Controls had significantly higher normalized Chao1 diversity than multiple sclerosis patients.

V lost 5 bases, J lost 0 bases, and 15 bases lay in between. Per germline, CDR1 MDHEN and CDR2 SYDVKM. The CDR3 spans 16 residues. As to this clonotype: What it recognizes is unknown.

Unique molecular identifiers tagged the TCR beta cDNA libraries. TCRdb reprocessed the PCR reads with MiXCR, giving one entry per CDR3 protein. The table has 430,000 or so distinct CDR3 sequences, 30% to 40% seen once. The sample consisted of blood. This sequence originates from a girl aged 2-9 years with multiple sclerosis. The chain recombines TRBV28 with TRBJ2-3; D gene uncertain. CDR3 nucleotides: TGTGCCAGCAGTACCAGTGGGTTTGGGAGCACAGATACGCAGTATTTT. Its protein product is CASSTSGFGSTDTQYF.